The 28 T cell receptor beta chains below were found in one sample sequenced in a study of blood T cell repertoires in COVID-19. Repertoires were generated with immunoSEQ multiplex PCR, while TCRdb's copy carries only in-frame clones and drops some. The repertoire holds roughly 53,000 clones, with 80% to 90% as singletons. The sample taken for sequencing was peripheral blood. The source of these receptors is a man aged 60 to 75 with acute or convalescent COVID-19.

V is TRBV2 and J is TRBJ1-1, with D possibly matching TRBD1 (6 bases). V was clipped by 5 bases and J by 6 bases, with 16 bases between them. The germline CDR1 and CDR2 sequences are SNHLY and FYNNEI. The CDR3 is made up of 14 amino acids. The CDR3 protein is CASSRDRWNAEAFF. Written as DNA, the CDR3 is TGTGCCAGCAGTAGAGACAGGTGGAATGCTGAAGCTTTCTTT.

The V call is TRBV5-1, the J call TRBJ2-6, with 8 positions matching TRBD2. The V and J ends lost 6 bases and 2 bases, in that order; junction bases with no gene match: 7. Germline lookup yields CDR1 SGHRS and CDR2 YFSETQ. The CDR3 length is 16 residues. CDR3 sequence (DNA): TGCGCCAGCAACCCGGGGGGGGTGGCTGGGGCCAACGTCCTGACTTTC. This gives the protein CASNPGGVAGANVLTF.

The chain joins TRBV7-2 to TRBJ1-3; possibly TRBD1 for D (6 bases). Germline loops: CDR1 SGHTA, CDR2 FQGNSA. V lost 4 bases, J lost 4 bases, and 11 bases lay in between. This CDR3 has 14 residues. CDR3 residues: CASSSKTGGNTIYF. CDR3 DNA: TGTGCCAGCAGCTCTAAAACAGGGGGAAACACCATATATTTT.

V usage is TRBV24-1 and J usage is TRBJ2-1; a possible D gene is TRBD2 (5 bases). Germline V gene sequence: CDR1 KGHDR, CDR2 SFDVKD. The ends were cut back, 4 bases at V and 6 bases at J, with 18 bases in the middle. This CDR3 has 16 amino acids. CDR3 coding DNA: TGTGCCACCAGTGACCCGCGGGCAGATTCCGCCAATGAGCAGTTCTTC. Translation gives CATSDPRADSANEQFF.

The J gene is TRBJ2-7, the V gene TRBV5-1, with 12 nucleotides matching TRBD1. CDR3 size: 19 residues. Germline trimming cut 4 bases from V and 3 bases from J; bases unmatched to any gene: 17. Per germline, CDR1 SGHRS and CDR2 YFSETQ. The CDR3 DNA follows: TGCGCCAGCAGCAATTTCCAGAAACCGGGGACAGGGGGCTACTACGAGCAGTACTTC. Encoded protein: CASSNFQKPGTGGYYEQYF.

This sequence joins TRBV6-2 or TRBV6-3 and TRBJ2-2; 7 nucleotides align to TRBD1. CDR1 and CDR2 from the germline V gene are MNHEY and SVGEGT. V dropped 2 bases and J dropped 4; count of bases not matched to a gene: 4. The CDR3 length is 15 residues. The CDR3 DNA reads TGTGCCAGCAGTTACCCGCAGGGGGTCACCGGGGAGCTGTTTTTT. This sequence encodes CASSYPQGVTGELFF.

V usage is TRBV6-1 and J usage is TRBJ1-3, with a possible D match to TRBD1 (6 bases). The CDR3 totals 16 residues. Trimming shortened V by 2 bases and J by 0 bases, and 11 bases separated the two germline ends. Germline V gene lookup returns CDR1 MNHNS and CDR2 SASEGT. The CDR3 sequence: CASSEYRDSSGNTIYF. The CDR3 DNA reads as TGTGCCAGCAGTGAATACAGGGATTCCTCTGGAAACACCATATATTTT.

V gene TRBV5-6 combines with J gene TRBJ1-1; 10 nucleotides match TRBD1. V shed 5 bases, J shed 11 bases, and the junction held 12 bases outside the gene matches. The CDR3 extends over 14 amino acids. Germline V CDR1 and CDR2: SGHDT, YYEEEE. Here the CDR3 reads CASRTGTGASGAFF. The DNA for the CDR3 is TGTGCCAGCAGGACCGGGACAGGGGCCTCTGGGGCTTTCTTT.

This sequence joins TRBV5-1 and TRBJ2-1; 13 bases map to TRBD2. Trimming took 4 bases from V and 9 from J; bases not matched to a gene: 10. The CDR3 length is 16 residues. Per the germline V gene, CDR1 is SGHRS and CDR2 is YFSETQ. CDR3 in DNA: TGCGCCAGCAGCCCGCAGGGGACTAGCGGGGCCGGTGAGCAGTTCTTC. Translated, it gives CASSPQGTSGAGEQFF.

The V call is TRBV9, the J call TRBJ2-3; 9 positions match TRBD2. Looked up from germline, CDR1 is SGDLS and CDR2 is YYNGEE. The CDR3 totals 15 residues. Trimming removed 1 base from V and 10 bases from J; junction bases left unmatched: 10. CDR3 DNA: TGTGCCAGCAGCGTACGGGGGGGCGGGGGGGCCCCGCAGTATTTT. Its translation: CASSVRGGGGAPQYF.

V is TRBV5-4 and J is TRBJ2-7, with 7 bases matching TRBD2. Germline CDR1 is SGHNT and CDR2 is YYREEE (reference sequence). The CDR3 loop spans 14 amino acids. The trim removed 7 bases at V and 2 bases at J, leaving 9 bases unmatched. CDR3 bases: TGTGCCAGCGGGAAGAGCGGGGCGGCCTACGAGCAGTACTTC. Protein sequence: CASGKSGAAYEQYF.

The chain couples TRBV12-3 or TRBV12-4 to TRBJ2-2; D unresolved. Trimming removed 2 bases at V and 4 bases at J, with 5 bases between. This CDR3 contains 13 residues. CDR3 sequence reads: CASSLIGTGELFF. CDR3 bases: TGTGCCAGCAGTTTAATCGGCACCGGGGAGCTGTTTTTT.

This sequence joins TRBV7-9 and TRBJ2-2, with D possibly being TRBD2 (7 bases). Germline CDR1 is SEHNR and CDR2 is FQNEAQ (reference sequence). Trimming pared 4 bases from V and 4 bases from J, leaving 19 bases between. This CDR3 has 17 amino acids. CDR3 DNA sequence: TGTGCCAGCAGCTCCTCCTTGGGGGGGGCGATCACCGGGGAGCTGTTTTTT. Its protein product is CASSSSLGGAITGELFF.

This chain connects TRBV7-2 to TRBJ1-6; D perhaps matches TRBD1 (6 bases). The CDR3 contains 16 residues. V gave up 4 bases and J gave up 0 bases, with 10 bases separating them. CDR1 and CDR2 from the germline V gene are SGHTA and FQGNSA. The CDR3 DNA is TGTGCCAGCAGCTCGCCGGACAGCTCCTATAATTCACCCCTCCACTTT. Translation gives CASSSPDSSYNSPLHF.

With regard to this clone: This CDR3 is also generated by other DNA sequences in the sample. The chain is built from TRBV9 and TRBJ2-7, with a weak D call TRBD2 (5 bases). The CDR3 runs 14 residues. Germline lookup yields CDR1 SGDLS and CDR2 YYNGEE. Trimming took off 0 bases at V and 2 bases at J, with 9 bases between the two ends. As DNA, the CDR3 is TGTGCCAGCAGCGTAGGGACGGGGACCTACGAGCAGTACTTC. It yields the protein CASSVGTGTYEQYF. Full variable domain (rest looked up from reference TRBV9 and TRBJ2-7): DSGVTQTPKHLITATGQRVTLRCSPRSGDLSVYWYQQSLDQGLQFLIQYYNGEERAKGNILERFSAQQFPDLHSELNLSSLELGDSALYFCASSVGTGTYEQYFGPGTRLTVT.

V gene TRBV7-8 combines with J gene TRBJ2-1; the D is unclear. Germline V CDR1 and CDR2: SGHVS, FQNEAQ. Trimming left V 1 base short and J 8 bases short, with 24 bases between. The CDR3 totals 18 residues. The CDR3 DNA sequence: TGTGCCAGCAGCTTAGGCTGGCGGTCCGCCACTACCGGCGATGAGCAGTTCTTC. The encoded protein is CASSLGWRSATTGDEQFF.

The V gene is TRBV6-5, the J gene TRBJ2-4; the match to TRBD1 covers 9 bases. V dropped 8 bases and J dropped 8; count of bases not matched to a gene: 7. Germline-derived CDR1 and CDR2 are MNHEY and SVGAGI. There are 13 residues in the CDR3. As DNA, the CDR3 is TGTGCCAGCCGCACGGACAGGGGATACATTCAGTACTTC. Translated, it gives CASRTDRGYIQYF.

V usage is TRBV19 and J usage is TRBJ1-6; D remains ambiguous. Germline CDR1 and CDR2: LNHDA and SQIVND (reference sequence). The CDR3 has 15 residues. V shed 7 bases and J shed 4 bases, with 14 bases lying between them. This CDR3 reads CASTEGRSYNSPLHF. The CDR3 nucleotides read TGTGCCAGTACTGAAGGGAGAAGTTATAATTCACCCCTCCACTTT. The full variable domain, its missing parts supplied by reference TRBV19 and TRBJ1-6, is DGGITQSPKYLFRKEGQNVTLSCEQNLNHDAMYWYRQDPGQGLRLIYYSQIVNDFQKGDIAEGYSVSREKKESFPLTVTSAQKNPTAFYLCASTEGRSYNSPLHFGNGTRLTVT.

The rearrangement links TRBV9 to TRBJ2-5, with 9 bases aligning to TRBD1. CDR1 and CDR2 from the germline V gene are SGDLS and YYNGEE. V lost 0 bases, J lost 7 bases, and 4 bases stayed unmatched. This CDR3 comprises 14 residues. The CDR3 sequence is CASSVDDRGWTQYF. Written as DNA, the CDR3 is TGTGCCAGCAGCGTAGATGACAGGGGGTGGACCCAGTACTTC.

This clone came up a few times. The chain recombines TRBV30 with TRBJ1-2; D is ambiguous. The CDR3 runs 15 residues. Germline V CDR1 and CDR2: GTSNPN, SVGIG (reference sequence). Between the trimmed V and J ends, which lost 0 bases and 5 bases, there was a span of 16 bases. As DNA, the CDR3 is TGTGCCTGGAGTGTAGGGAGGGTAAGTATTTATGGCTACACCTTC. Translation gives CAWSVGRVSIYGYTF.

The V call is TRBV6-4, the J call TRBJ1-1; D is possibly TRBD1 (6 bases). The CDR3 length is 14 residues. V lost 0 bases and J 9 bases, leaving 14 bases between the germline ends. The germline CDR1 and CDR2 sequences are MRHNA and SNTAGT. The DNA for the CDR3 is TGTGCCAGCAGTGACTCGTCCGGGGGGCGGAAAGCTTTCTTT. This codes for CASSDSSGGRKAFF.

V usage is TRBV5-6 and J usage is TRBJ2-3; weak D call: TRBD1 (5 bases). V dropped 0 bases and J dropped 14 bases, with 16 bases sitting between them. The CDR3 runs 13 residues. CDR1 is SGHDT and CDR2 is YYEEEE in the germline V gene. The CDR3 nucleotides read TGTGCCAGCAGCTTGGAGGCCAGGGCGGCGCCGTATTTT. This encodes CASSLEARAAPYF.

The rearrangement uses TRBV9 and TRBJ1-1; D might be TRBD1 (6 bases). Trimming left V 4 bases short and J 0 bases short, with 19 bases between. From germline, CDR1 is SGDLS and CDR2 YYNGEE. This CDR3 has 17 amino acids. For the CDR3, the DNA is TGTGCCAGCAGCCCCCGCCTGACAGGAAACATGAACACTGAAGCTTTCTTT. Protein: CASSPRLTGNMNTEAFF.

This rearrangement joins TRBV5-1 to TRBJ1-5; unclear D gene. The CDR3 totals 13 residues. The ends were cut back, 1 base at V and 2 bases at J, with 4 bases in the middle. CDR1 is SGHRS, CDR2 YFSETQ, per germline. CDR3 coding DNA: TGCGCCAGCAGCTTGAGAGGCAATCAGCCCCAGCATTTT. Translating gives CASSLRGNQPQHF.

This chain connects TRBV6-1 to TRBJ1-3; D remains unclear. This CDR3 has 14 residues. V lost 0 bases and J lost 0, with 3 bases in between. Germline V gives CDR1 MNHNS, CDR2 SASEGT. Here the CDR3 reads CASSEARSGNTIYF. Here the CDR3 DNA reads TGTGCCAGCAGTGAAGCGCGCTCTGGAAACACCATATATTTT.

The V gene is TRBV19, the J gene TRBJ1-5; D is ambiguous. V was pared by 8 bases and J by 7 bases, with 15 bases between. The germline CDR1 and CDR2 sequences are LNHDA and SQIVND (reference sequence). The CDR3 totals 13 residues. CDR3 nucleotide sequence: TGTGCCAGTTTAAACGGTGGCGGCCAGCCCCAGCATTTT. Protein sequence: CASLNGGGQPQHF. Complete variable domain (other parts from reference TRBV19 and TRBJ1-5): DGGITQSPKYLFRKEGQNVTLSCEQNLNHDAMYWYRQDPGQGLRLIYYSQIVNDFQKGDIAEGYSVSREKKESFPLTVTSAQKNPTAFYLCASLNGGGQPQHFGDGTRLSIL.

Only one count was recorded for this clone. The chain is built from TRBV2 and TRBJ2-7; tentatively, D is TRBD1 (6 bases). V lost 7 bases and J 3 bases, leaving 13 bases between the germline ends. CDR1 and CDR2 (germline): SNHLY, FYNNEI. The CDR3 length is 13 residues. In nucleotides, the CDR3 is TGTGCCAGCACCCTTTCGGACAGCTACGAGCAGTACTTC. Translation: CASTLSDSYEQYF.

The chain uses TRBV9 and TRBJ2-2; weak D call: TRBD1 (6 bases). The germline CDR1 and CDR2 sequences are SGDLS and YYNGEE. CDR3 size: 16 residues. The ends were cut back, 4 bases at V and 3 bases at J, with 16 bases in the middle. The CDR3 nucleotides read TGTGCCAGCAGCTCAGTCAGGGGACGGGACACCGGGGAGCTGTTTTTT. This sequence encodes CASSSVRGRDTGELFF. Using reference TRBV9 and TRBJ2-2 for the parts outside the CDR3, the full variable domain is DSGVTQTPKHLITATGQRVTLRCSPRSGDLSVYWYQQSLDQGLQFLIQYYNGEERAKGNILERFSAQQFPDLHSELNLSSLELGDSALYFCASSSVRGRDTGELFFGEGSRLTVL.